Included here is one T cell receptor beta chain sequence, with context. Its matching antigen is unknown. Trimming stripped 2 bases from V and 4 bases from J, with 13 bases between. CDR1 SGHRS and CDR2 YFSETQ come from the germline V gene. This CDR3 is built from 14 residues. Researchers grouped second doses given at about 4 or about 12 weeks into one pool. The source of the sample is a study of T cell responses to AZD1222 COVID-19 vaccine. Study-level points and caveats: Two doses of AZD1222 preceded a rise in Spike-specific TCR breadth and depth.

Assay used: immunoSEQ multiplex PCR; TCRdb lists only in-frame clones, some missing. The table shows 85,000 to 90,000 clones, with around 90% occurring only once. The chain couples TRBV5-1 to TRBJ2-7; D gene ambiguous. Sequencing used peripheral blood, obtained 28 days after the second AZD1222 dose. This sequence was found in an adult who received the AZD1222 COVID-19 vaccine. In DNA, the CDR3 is TGCGCCAGCAGCTTCTTGGGTGGGTCTTACGAGCAGTACGTC. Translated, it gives CASSFLGGSYEQYV.